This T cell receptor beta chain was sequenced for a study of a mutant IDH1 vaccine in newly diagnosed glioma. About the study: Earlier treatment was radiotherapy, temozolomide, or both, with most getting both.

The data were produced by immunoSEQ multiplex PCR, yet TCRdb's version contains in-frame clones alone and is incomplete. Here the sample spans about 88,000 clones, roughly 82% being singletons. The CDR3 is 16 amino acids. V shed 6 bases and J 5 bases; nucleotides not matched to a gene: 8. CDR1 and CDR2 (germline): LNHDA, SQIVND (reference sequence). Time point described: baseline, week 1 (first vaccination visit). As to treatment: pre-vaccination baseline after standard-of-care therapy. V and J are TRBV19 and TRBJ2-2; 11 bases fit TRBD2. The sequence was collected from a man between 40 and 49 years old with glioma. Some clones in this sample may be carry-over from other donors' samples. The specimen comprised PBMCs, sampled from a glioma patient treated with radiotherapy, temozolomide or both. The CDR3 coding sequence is TGTGCCAGTAGCGATACTAGCGGGGGAAAGACCGGGGAGCTGTTTTTT. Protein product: CASSDTSGGKTGELFF.